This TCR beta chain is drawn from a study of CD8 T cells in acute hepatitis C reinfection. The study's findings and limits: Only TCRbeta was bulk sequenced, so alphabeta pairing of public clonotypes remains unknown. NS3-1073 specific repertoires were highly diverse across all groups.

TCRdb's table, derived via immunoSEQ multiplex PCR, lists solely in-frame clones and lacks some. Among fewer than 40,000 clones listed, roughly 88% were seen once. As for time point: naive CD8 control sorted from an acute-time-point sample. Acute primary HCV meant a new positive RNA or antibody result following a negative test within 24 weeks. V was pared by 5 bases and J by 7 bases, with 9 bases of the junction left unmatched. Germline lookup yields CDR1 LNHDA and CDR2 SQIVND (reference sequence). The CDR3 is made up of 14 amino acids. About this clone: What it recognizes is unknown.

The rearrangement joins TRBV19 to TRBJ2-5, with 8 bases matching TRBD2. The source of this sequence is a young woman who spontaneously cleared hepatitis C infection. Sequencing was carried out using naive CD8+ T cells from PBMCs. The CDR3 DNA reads TGTGCCAGTAGTCCCTCGAGCGGGAGTGGGACCCAGTACTTC. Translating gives CASSPSSGSGTQYF.